Shown below are 24 T cell receptor beta chains from a single sample sequenced in a study of blood T cell repertoires in COVID-19. The data were produced by immunoSEQ multiplex PCR, yet TCRdb's version contains in-frame clones alone and is incomplete. The data contain about 170,000 clones, 85% to 90% of them seen just once; the ten biggest clones take up approximately 10%. The sample consisted of peripheral blood. The receptors were sampled from a woman aged 55-70 years with COVID-19, enrolled during active disease.

This sequence joins TRBV28 and TRBJ1-3, with a possible D match to TRBD1 (6 bases). In germline, CDR1 is MDHEN, CDR2 SYDVKM. The CDR3 is made up of 16 amino acids. Trimming left V 2 bases short and J 3 bases short, with 14 bases between. The CDR3 loop is CASSLGRGGDGNTIYF. The CDR3 bases are TGTGCCAGCAGTTTAGGAAGGGGGGGAGATGGAAACACCATATATTTT.

The gene calls are TRBV6-5 and TRBJ2-6; TRBD2 might be the D (6 bases). CDR3 size: 14 residues. Trimming took off 11 bases at V and 3 bases at J, with 14 bases between the two ends. Per the germline V gene, CDR1 is MNHEY and CDR2 is SVGAGI. The CDR3 bases are TGTGCCTGCACCCCGGGAGATGGGGCCAACGTCCTGACTTTC. It encodes CACTPGDGANVLTF.

The gene calls are TRBV2 and TRBJ2-4, with 7 positions matching TRBD1. V gave up 6 bases and J gave up 5 bases; unmatched junction bases: 4. This CDR3 comprises 13 residues. Germline CDR1 and CDR2: SNHLY and FYNNEI. The CDR3 DNA reads TGTGCCAGCAGCCTAGGGACAGAAAACATTCAGTACTTC. This translates into CASSLGTENIQYF.

CDR3 sequence: CASNPVGRLVGGELFF. The CDR3 DNA sequence: TGTGCCAGCAATCCCGTTGGGAGGCTAGTGGGCGGGGAGCTGTTTTTT. The chain employs TRBV6-6 and TRBJ2-2; weak D call: TRBD2 (6 bases). Per the germline V gene, CDR1 is MNHNY and CDR2 is SVGAGI (reference sequence). The V gene lost 7 bases and the J gene lost 7 bases, with 22 bases spanning the gap. This CDR3 has 16 residues.

The chain has TRBV13 and TRBJ1-2; 11 nucleotides align to TRBD1. Losses at the gene ends were 5 bases for V and 3 bases for J; bases not matched to a gene: 5. Germline V gene lookup returns CDR1 PRHDT and CDR2 FYEKMQ (reference sequence). The CDR3 sequence is 15 residues long. CDR3 DNA: TGTGCCAGCAGCCTAAGGACAGGGGGCGACTATGGCTACACCTTC. Its translation is CASSLRTGGDYGYTF.

The gene calls are TRBV20-1 and TRBJ2-7, with D perhaps matching TRBD2 (5 bases). This CDR3 has 11 amino acids. CDR1 and CDR2 from the germline V gene are DFQATT and SNEGSKA (reference sequence). Deletions cut 1 base from V and 4 bases from J, with 5 bases between. CDR3 nucleotide sequence: TGCAGTGCTAGAGGCGGGTACGAGCAGTACTTC. This translates into CSARGGYEQYF.

The chain employs TRBV27 and TRBJ2-1, with 10 bases aligning to TRBD1. Trimming removed 4 bases from V and 13 bases from J; junction bases left unmatched: 10. Germline lookup yields CDR1 MNHEY and CDR2 SMNVEV (reference sequence). This CDR3 has 14 residues. In DNA, the CDR3 is TGTGCCAGCAGTTCTCCCGGACAGGGGGTAAGCCAGTTCTTC. Encoded protein: CASSSPGQGVSQFF.

The J gene is TRBJ1-2, the V gene TRBV6-5; 8 nucleotides line up with TRBD1. V lost 1 base, J lost 10 bases, and 2 bases stayed unmatched. The germline CDR1 and CDR2 sequences are MNHEY and SVGAGI. The CDR3 is 12 residues long. The CDR3: CASSYLGQDYTF. The CDR3 DNA is TGTGCCAGCAGTTACTTGGGACAGGACTACACCTTC.

This clone showed up just once. CDR3 protein: CASSPNRGHEKLFF. CDR3 DNA: TGTGCCAGCAGCCCCAACAGGGGGCATGAAAAACTGTTTTTT. The rearrangement uses TRBV7-2 and TRBJ1-4, with TRBD1 identical over 9 bases. The V gene end was trimmed by 5 bases and the J gene end by 6 bases; junction bases not matched to a gene: 4. The length of the CDR3 is 14 residues. Per the germline V gene, CDR1 is SGHTA and CDR2 is FQGNSA.

The V and J genes are TRBV7-9 and TRBJ2-1, with 7 bases identical to TRBD2. The V segment lost 6 bases and the J segment 7 bases; nucleotides outside the gene matches: 15. The CDR3 is made up of 16 amino acids. Germline CDR1 is SEHNR and CDR2 is FQNEAQ (reference sequence). The CDR3 coding sequence is TGTGCCAGCAGTCCCTGGCAACGGGAGGAAAGGAATGAGCAGTTCTTC. Its protein is CASSPWQREERNEQFF.

The CDR3 loop is CASHSEAFF. In DNA form, the CDR3 reads TGTGCCAGCCATTCTGAAGCTTTCTTT. The gene calls are TRBV6-6 and TRBJ1-1; no clear D gene. V was shortened by 8 bases and J by 6 bases, with 4 bases between the two germline ends. The CDR3 is 9 residues long. The germline CDR1 and CDR2 sequences are MNHNY and SVGAGI (reference sequence).

J is TRBJ2-6 and V is TRBV7-2; 9 nucleotides match TRBD2. J gave up 4 bases and V 8 bases, and 9 bases lay outside the gene matches. Germline V lookup: CDR1 SGHTA, CDR2 FQGNSA. This CDR3 has 16 residues. DNA for the CDR3: TGTGCCAGCGATATAAGCGGGGGGCCCGGGGCCAACGTCCTGACTTTC. This encodes CASDISGGPGANVLTF.

The chain links TRBV5-6 to TRBJ2-7; 11 nucleotides match TRBD2. J gave up 2 bases and V 5 bases, and 12 bases lay outside the gene matches. CDR1 SGHDT and CDR2 YYEEEE come from the germline V gene. The CDR3 covers 17 residues. The CDR3 DNA reads as TGTGCCAGCAGTAAACTAGCGGGAGTTGTTTCCCCCTACGAGCAGTACTTC. Protein: CASSKLAGVVSPYEQYF. The full variable domain, with the rest looked up from reference TRBV5-6 and TRBJ2-7, is DAGVTQSPTHLIKTRGQQVTLRCSPKSGHDTVSWYQQALGQGPQFIFQYYEEEERQRGNFPDRFSGHQFPNYSSELNVNALLLGDSALYLCASSKLAGVVSPYEQYFGPGTRLTVT.

V and J are TRBV13 and TRBJ1-2; 7 bases align to TRBD1. The CDR3 is 15 residues long. Germline loops: CDR1 PRHDT, CDR2 FYEKMQ (reference sequence). The V and J ends lost 6 bases and 0 bases, in that order; junction bases with no gene match: 7. CDR3: CASRPSGGTNYGYTF. CDR3 DNA: TGTGCCAGCAGACCATCAGGGGGAACTAACTATGGCTACACCTTC.

In the case of this clone: The junction differs from germline at one of its ends, possibly a read error. The V call is TRBV11-3, the J call TRBJ1-6; D is unresolved. This CDR3 is built from 14 residues. Germline V gene lookup returns CDR1 SGHNT and CDR2 YENEEA. Here the CDR3 reads CASSLALYTSPLHF. In DNA form, the CDR3 reads TGTGCCAGCAGCTTAGCCCTCTATACTTCACCCCTCCACTTT.

V usage is TRBV5-1 and J usage is TRBJ2-7, with a tentative D call TRBD1 (5 bases). CDR1 is SGHRS and CDR2 is YFSETQ in the germline V gene. The CDR3 contains 15 residues. The V end lost 5 bases, the J end lost 5 bases, and 20 bases lay between the germline ends. The CDR3 reads CASSSDRNAAHEQYF. The CDR3 DNA reads TGCGCCAGCAGTTCTGACAGAAATGCTGCACACGAGCAGTACTTC.

The chain has TRBV7-9 and TRBJ2-3, with 7 bases lining up with TRBD2. This CDR3 is 15 amino acids long. The germline V gene encodes CDR1 SEHNR and CDR2 FQNEAQ (reference sequence). J gave up 3 bases and V 1 base, and 4 bases lay outside the gene matches. In DNA form, the CDR3 reads TGTGCCAGCAGCTTAGGGCGGGGGAGGACAGATACGCAGTATTTT. This translates into CASSLGRGRTDTQYF.

In this sample, this clone turned up once. The chain is built from TRBV29-1 and TRBJ1-1; 7 bases line up with TRBD1. This CDR3 comprises 14 residues. The J segment lost 4 bases and the V segment lost 6 bases, leaving 11 bases of the junction unmatched. Germline CDR1 reads SQVTM; CDR2 reads ANQGSEA. CDR3 nucleotide sequence: TGCAGCGTGACAGGGACGTTCGGCGTCACTGAAGCTTTCTTT. Translated: CSVTGTFGVTEAFF.

V gene TRBV13 combines with J gene TRBJ1-1; D is uncertain. With 2 bases removed from V and 4 bases from J, the gap between germline ends came to 5 bases. This CDR3 is 12 amino acids long. Germline assignment: CDR1 PRHDT and CDR2 FYEKMQ (reference sequence). The DNA of the CDR3 is TGTGCCAGCAGCTTACGGGTCACTGAAGCTTTCTTT. Protein sequence: CASSLRVTEAFF.

V gene TRBV6-5 combines with J gene TRBJ2-4, with 15 bases aligning to TRBD2. CDR1 and CDR2 from the germline V gene are MNHEY and SVGAGI. The CDR3 is 15 amino acids. Germline trimming cut 10 bases from V and 8 bases from J; bases unmatched to any gene: 9. CDR3 DNA: TGTGCCACCCTCAAGGGACTAGCGGGAGGATACATTCAGTACTTC. It codes for CATLKGLAGGYIQYF.

The rearrangement joins TRBV27 to TRBJ1-5; D call uncertain. V lost 7 bases, J lost 5 bases, and 12 bases lay in between. Germline CDR1 is MNHEY and CDR2 is SMNVEV (reference sequence). The CDR3 runs 13 residues. CDR3 bases: TGTGCCAGCACCTCTGGCGGGCATCAGCCCCAGCATTTT. Its translation: CASTSGGHQPQHF.

This chain links TRBV30 with TRBJ2-7; perhaps TRBD2 as D (6 bases). Trimming cost V 4 bases and J 5 bases, with 12 bases left between them. CDR1 GTSNPN and CDR2 SVGIG come from the germline V gene (reference sequence). CDR3 size: 12 residues. CDR3 nucleotide sequence: TGTGCCTGGATGCCCGGGAGAGACGAGCAGTACTTC. Encoded protein: CAWMPGRDEQYF.

The chain carries TRBV7-8 and TRBJ1-1, with D possibly being TRBD1 (6 bases). The germline CDR1 and CDR2 sequences are SGHVS and FQNEAQ. V was pared by 1 base and J by 2 bases, with 8 bases between. The CDR3 contains 14 residues. The DNA for the CDR3 is TGTGCCAGCAGCTTAGTCAGGGGTAACACTGAAGCTTTCTTT. Translation gives CASSLVRGNTEAFF.

This clone was counted a few times. The chain joins TRBV3-1 (or the pseudogene TRBV3-2) to TRBJ1-6; TRBD1 agrees at 10 bases. Per the germline V gene, CDR1 is LGHDT and CDR2 is YNNKEL (reference sequence). This CDR3 has 15 amino acids. Germline trimming cut 4 bases from V and 7 bases from J; bases unmatched to any gene: 4. In nucleotides, the CDR3 is TGTGCCAGCAGCCGCTGGACAGGGGGGAATTCACCCCTCCACTTT. Protein sequence: CASSRWTGGNSPLHF.